Listed below are T cell receptor beta chains from one sample, sequenced in a study of shared clonotypes between healthy human individuals. Some clones are missing from TCRdb's copy, which holds only in-frame ones; the method was immunoSEQ multiplex PCR. The top ten hold approximately 1.7% of the sample, which has about 1.9 million clones, roughly 95% seen once. What was sequenced was naive CD8+ T cells from PBMCs. The receptors here all came from a man younger than 35 in good health. Some clones in this sample may be carry-over from other donors' samples. The CDR3 runs from the conserved cysteine through the conserved F or W. Each record gives: V gene, CDR3 length, J gene, clone size, D gene, CDR3 protein, CDR3 DNA. The D gene is left open where the match is weak. Expanded clones get a size class; other rows say once, few or many, or leave the size out.

v_call: TRBV27
cdr3_length: 14
j_call: TRBJ1-1
clone_size: -
d_call: -
cdr3_aa: CASSLSWGNTEAFF
cdr3_nt: TGTGCCAGCAGTTTATCTTGGGGGAACACTGAAGCTTTCTTT

v_call: TRBV6-6
cdr3_length: 16
j_call: TRBJ2-4
clone_size: -
d_call: -
cdr3_aa: CASSYPDIIAKNIQYF
cdr3_nt: TGTGCCAGCAGTTACCCGGATATCATAGCCAAAAACATTCAGTACTTC

v_call: TRBV7-9
cdr3_length: 16
j_call: TRBJ2-1
clone_size: -
d_call: TRBD1
cdr3_aa: CASSSTGTGAYNEQFF
cdr3_nt: TGTGCCAGCAGCTCCACCGGGACAGGGGCCTACAATGAGCAGTTCTTC

v_call: TRBV6-1
cdr3_length: 15
j_call: TRBJ2-7
clone_size: -
d_call: TRBD1
cdr3_aa: CASSEGTGVYYEQYF
cdr3_nt: TGTGCCAGCAGTGAAGGGACAGGGGTTTACTACGAGCAGTACTTC

v_call: TRBV19
cdr3_length: 15
j_call: TRBJ2-1
clone_size: -
d_call: -
cdr3_aa: CASSILQSSYNEQFF
cdr3_nt: TGTGCCAGTAGTATCCTTCAGTCCTCCTACAATGAGCAGTTCTTC

v_call: TRBV28
cdr3_length: 16
j_call: TRBJ2-7
clone_size: -
d_call: -
cdr3_aa: CASSWIRTAGVYEQYF
cdr3_nt: TGTGCCAGCAGTTGGATCCGGACAGCCGGGGTCTACGAGCAGTACTTC

v_call: TRBV6-1
cdr3_length: 17
j_call: TRBJ1-2
clone_size: -
d_call: TRBD1
cdr3_aa: CASSELFGTGVLYGYTF
cdr3_nt: TGTGCCAGCAGTGAATTATTCGGGACAGGGGTCCTCTATGGCTACACCTTC

v_call: TRBV7-9
cdr3_length: 19
j_call: TRBJ2-6
clone_size: -
d_call: -
cdr3_aa: CASSSGEKGQVIGANVLTF
cdr3_nt: TGTGCCAGCAGCTCGGGGGAAAAAGGACAGGTCATTGGGGCCAACGTCCTGACTTTC

v_call: TRBV27
cdr3_length: 15
j_call: TRBJ2-7
clone_size: -
d_call: -
cdr3_aa: CASSLAKQSTYEQYF
cdr3_nt: TGTGCCAGCAGTTTAGCGAAACAGTCAACCTACGAGCAGTACTTC

v_call: TRBV5-5
cdr3_length: 14
j_call: TRBJ1-1
clone_size: -
d_call: -
cdr3_aa: CASSLGTQNTEAFF
cdr3_nt: TGTGCCAGCAGCTTGGGGACACAGAACACTGAAGCTTTCTTT

v_call: TRBV5-4
cdr3_length: 15
j_call: TRBJ2-1
clone_size: -
d_call: TRBD2
cdr3_aa: CASKNLAGPNNEQFF
cdr3_nt: TGTGCCAGCAAAAACCTAGCGGGGCCTAACAATGAGCAGTTCTTC

v_call: TRBV7-9
cdr3_length: 15
j_call: TRBJ2-5
clone_size: -
d_call: TRBD2
cdr3_aa: CASSPASGEGETQYF
cdr3_nt: TGTGCCAGCAGCCCGGCTAGCGGGGAGGGGGAGACCCAGTACTTC

v_call: TRBV29-1
cdr3_length: 12
j_call: TRBJ2-1
clone_size: -
d_call: -
cdr3_aa: CSVEVYRSEQFF
cdr3_nt: TGCAGCGTTGAAGTCTACCGAAGTGAGCAGTTCTTC

v_call: TRBV7-9
cdr3_length: 12
j_call: TRBJ1-1
clone_size: once
d_call: -
cdr3_aa: CASSLVHTEAFF
cdr3_nt: TGTGCCAGCAGCTTAGTCCACACTGAAGCTTTCTTT

v_call: TRBV9
cdr3_length: 14
j_call: TRBJ2-7
clone_size: -
d_call: TRBD2
cdr3_aa: CASGLGGSTYEQYF
cdr3_nt: TGTGCCAGCGGCTTGGGAGGGTCAACCTACGAGCAGTACTTC

v_call: TRBV5-6
cdr3_length: 13
j_call: TRBJ2-1
clone_size: once
d_call: -
cdr3_aa: CASSATGIHEQFF
cdr3_nt: TGTGCCAGCAGCGCGACAGGTATCCATGAGCAGTTCTTC

v_call: TRBV7-2
cdr3_length: 14
j_call: TRBJ1-1
clone_size: once
d_call: TRBD1
cdr3_aa: CASSYRGWGTEAFF
cdr3_nt: TGTGCCAGCAGTTACAGGGGATGGGGCACTGAAGCTTTCTTT

v_call: TRBV9
cdr3_length: 14
j_call: TRBJ2-1
clone_size: once
d_call: -
cdr3_aa: CASTPWSSADEQFF
cdr3_nt: TGTGCCAGCACGCCCTGGTCTAGCGCCGATGAGCAGTTCTTC

v_call: TRBV21-1
cdr3_length: 14
j_call: TRBJ2-7
clone_size: -
d_call: -
cdr3_aa: CASSALGGGYEQYF
cdr3_nt: TGTGCCAGCAGCGCTCTGGGGGGAGGGTACGAGCAGTACTTC

v_call: TRBV28
cdr3_length: 18
j_call: TRBJ1-3
clone_size: -
d_call: -
cdr3_aa: CASTTRGGLPFTGNTIYF
cdr3_nt: TGTGCCAGCACCACCCGGGGCGGATTACCTTTCACTGGAAACACCATATATTTT

v_call: TRBV6-4
cdr3_length: 12
j_call: TRBJ1-1
clone_size: -
d_call: -
cdr3_aa: CASRGIDTEAFF
cdr3_nt: TGTGCCAGCAGGGGGATTGACACTGAAGCTTTCTTT

v_call: TRBV5-4
cdr3_length: 17
j_call: TRBJ1-2
clone_size: once
d_call: -
cdr3_aa: CASSVGSRLTATDGYTF
cdr3_nt: TGTGCCAGCAGCGTCGGATCTAGGTTGACCGCCACCGATGGCTACACCTTC

v_call: TRBV29-1
cdr3_length: 14
j_call: TRBJ1-2
clone_size: -
d_call: -
cdr3_aa: CSVDFQHGSYGYTF
cdr3_nt: TGCAGCGTGGATTTTCAACATGGGTCGTATGGCTACACCTTC

v_call: TRBV28
cdr3_length: 17
j_call: TRBJ2-7
clone_size: -
d_call: -
cdr3_aa: CASSSIVGTPGDYEQYF
cdr3_nt: TGTGCCAGCAGTTCTATTGTGGGGACTCCAGGAGACTACGAGCAGTACTTC

v_call: TRBV4-1
cdr3_length: 12
j_call: TRBJ1-1
clone_size: -
d_call: -
cdr3_aa: CASSQDHTRAFF
cdr3_nt: TGCGCCAGCAGCCAAGATCATACGCGAGCTTTCTTT

v_call: TRBV5-8
cdr3_length: 18
j_call: TRBJ1-2
clone_size: -
d_call: TRBD1
cdr3_aa: CASSQNRDRTLEGRGYTF
cdr3_nt: TGTGCCAGCAGCCAAAACCGGGACAGGACCCTTGAAGGTCGTGGCTACACCTTC

v_call: TRBV5-6
cdr3_length: 15
j_call: TRBJ2-5
clone_size: -
d_call: -
cdr3_aa: CASSGRTELQETQYF
cdr3_nt: TGTGCCAGCAGCGGCCGGACAGAACTTCAAGAGACCCAGTACTTC

v_call: TRBV28
cdr3_length: 16
j_call: TRBJ1-1
clone_size: -
d_call: -
cdr3_aa: CASTTNRERGSTEAFF
cdr3_nt: TGTGCCAGCACCACCAACAGGGAAAGGGGCAGCACTGAAGCTTTCTTT

v_call: TRBV9
cdr3_length: 14
j_call: TRBJ2-1
clone_size: -
d_call: -
cdr3_aa: CASSGGWSQDEQFF
cdr3_nt: TGTGCCAGCAGCGGGGGTTGGAGTCAGGATGAGCAGTTCTTC

v_call: TRBV7-9
cdr3_length: 14
j_call: TRBJ2-7
clone_size: -
d_call: TRBD2
cdr3_aa: CASTPGLGLNEQYF
cdr3_nt: TGTGCCAGCACTCCAGGACTAGGCCTCAACGAGCAGTACTTC

v_call: TRBV7-6
cdr3_length: 13
j_call: TRBJ1-1
clone_size: once
d_call: -
cdr3_aa: CASSLDRDHEAFF
cdr3_nt: TGTGCCAGCAGCTTAGACAGAGACCATGAAGCTTTCTTT

v_call: TRBV4-3
cdr3_length: 21
j_call: TRBJ2-2
clone_size: -
d_call: TRBD2
cdr3_aa: CASSQDRSGELAGPNTGELFF
cdr3_nt: TGCGCCAGCAGCCAAGACCGTTCGGGCGAGCTAGCGGGGCCGAACACCGGGGAGCTGTTTTTT

v_call: TRBV6-1
cdr3_length: 14
j_call: TRBJ2-7
clone_size: -
d_call: -
cdr3_aa: CASSAWASSYEQYF
cdr3_nt: TGTGCCAGCAGTGCTTGGGCTAGCAGCTACGAGCAGTACTTC

v_call: TRBV19
cdr3_length: 15
j_call: TRBJ2-3
clone_size: -
d_call: -
cdr3_aa: CASSPLTTLTDTQYF
cdr3_nt: TGTGCCAGTAGTCCACTGACAACGCTCACAGATACGCAGTATTTT

v_call: TRBV27
cdr3_length: 16
j_call: TRBJ2-6
clone_size: -
d_call: TRBD1
cdr3_aa: CASSLSTGNGANVLTF
cdr3_nt: TGTGCCAGCAGTTTATCGACAGGGAATGGGGCCAACGTCCTGACTTTC

v_call: TRBV4-1
cdr3_length: 14
j_call: TRBJ2-2
clone_size: few
d_call: TRBD1
cdr3_aa: CASRQGTNTGELFF
cdr3_nt: TGCGCCAGCAGACAGGGGACGAACACCGGGGAGCTGTTTTTT

v_call: TRBV6-1
cdr3_length: 18
j_call: TRBJ1-2
clone_size: -
d_call: TRBD1
cdr3_aa: CASSEGVGPGRGPYGYTF
cdr3_nt: TGTGCCAGCAGTGAAGGAGTCGGTCCGGGCAGGGGGCCCTATGGCTACACCTTC

v_call: TRBV6-1
cdr3_length: 19
j_call: TRBJ1-1
clone_size: -
d_call: -
cdr3_aa: CASSEGVGVRISLNTEAFF
cdr3_nt: TGTGCCAGCAGTGAAGGAGTAGGCGTACGTATTTCATTGAACACTGAAGCTTTCTTT

v_call: TRBV6-6
cdr3_length: 13
j_call: TRBJ1-1
clone_size: -
d_call: -
cdr3_aa: CASSYGMMAEAFF
cdr3_nt: TGTGCCAGCAGTTACGGGATGATGGCTGAAGCTTTCTTT

v_call: TRBV11-1
cdr3_length: 15
j_call: TRBJ2-7
clone_size: -
d_call: TRBD1
cdr3_aa: CASSLGTGDFYEQYF
cdr3_nt: TGTGCCAGCAGCCTCGGGACAGGGGACTTCTACGAGCAGTACTTC

v_call: TRBV2
cdr3_length: 14
j_call: TRBJ1-1
clone_size: -
d_call: TRBD1
cdr3_aa: CASSVTGGGTEAFF
cdr3_nt: TGTGCCAGCAGTGTAACAGGGGGGGGTACTGAAGCTTTCTTT

v_call: TRBV4-3
cdr3_length: 16
j_call: TRBJ2-7
clone_size: -
d_call: TRBD2
cdr3_aa: CASSHLTGGIGNEQYF
cdr3_nt: TGCGCCAGCAGCCACCTAACGGGGGGGATAGGGAACGAGCAGTACTTC

v_call: TRBV28
cdr3_length: 16
j_call: TRBJ2-2
clone_size: -
d_call: -
cdr3_aa: CASNVYAGGNTGELFF
cdr3_nt: TGTGCCAGCAACGTTTACGCTGGGGGGAACACCGGGGAGCTGTTTTTT

v_call: TRBV5-6
cdr3_length: 14
j_call: TRBJ2-7
clone_size: -
d_call: -
cdr3_aa: CASSLGLIIYEQYF
cdr3_nt: TGTGCCAGCAGCTTGGGACTCATCATCTACGAGCAGTACTTC

v_call: TRBV7-9
cdr3_length: 15
j_call: TRBJ2-5
clone_size: -
d_call: TRBD2
cdr3_aa: CASSFTSGGQETQYF
cdr3_nt: TGTGCCAGCAGCTTCACTAGCGGGGGTCAAGAGACCCAGTACTTC

v_call: TRBV6-1
cdr3_length: 14
j_call: TRBJ2-1
clone_size: -
d_call: -
cdr3_aa: CASSELAWDNEQFF
cdr3_nt: TGTGCCAGCAGTGAGCTAGCGTGGGACAATGAGCAGTTCTTC

v_call: TRBV29-1
cdr3_length: 15
j_call: TRBJ2-1
clone_size: -
d_call: TRBD2
cdr3_aa: CSVVRASGIRDEQFF
cdr3_nt: TGCAGCGTTGTACGGGCTAGCGGGATACGGGATGAGCAGTTCTTC

v_call: TRBV5-1
cdr3_length: 15
j_call: TRBJ2-1
clone_size: -
d_call: -
cdr3_aa: CASSLERESYNEQFF
cdr3_nt: TGCGCCAGCAGCTTGGAACGGGAATCCTACAATGAGCAGTTCTTC

v_call: TRBV5-1
cdr3_length: 15
j_call: TRBJ2-4
clone_size: -
d_call: -
cdr3_aa: CASSLETGSKNIQYF
cdr3_nt: TGCGCCAGCAGCTTGGAGACAGGAAGCAAAAACATTCAGTACTTC